What follows are 17 T cell receptor beta chains derived from one specimen sequenced in a study of blood T cell repertoires in COVID-19 (dated by TCRdb to about 2020). Libraries were constructed by the immunoSEQ multiplex PCR assay. This immuneACCESS table, as held by TCRdb, lists in-frame sequences with V and J called but not all clones. Of the missing ones, under half trace to an unresolved V gene in checked studies; the others have no known cause. The sample records under 250,000 clones, around 83% of which are singletons. Over 2.5% of the sample is taken by the ten largest. Sequenced material: peripheral blood. The origin of the receptors is a man over 45 who had recovered from COVID-19.

The gene calls are TRBV12-3 or TRBV12-4 and TRBJ2-7; D is perhaps TRBD2 (5 bases). The CDR3 has 13 residues. Trimming removed 1 base at V and 3 bases at J, with 7 bases between. Here the CDR3 reads CASSLGTHYEQYF. The CDR3 DNA is TGTGCCAGCAGTTTAGGGACTCACTACGAGCAGTACTTC.

The genes are TRBV27 and TRBJ2-3; possible D gene TRBD2, 5 bases. The CDR3 consists of 12 residues. V was trimmed by 6 bases and J by 9 bases, leaving 13 bases between them. The germline V gene encodes CDR1 MNHEY and CDR2 SMNVEV (reference sequence). The CDR3 sequence: CASRDWSHTQYF. The CDR3 nucleotides read TGTGCCAGCAGGGACTGGAGTCACACGCAGTATTTT.

The chain carries TRBV3-1 (or the pseudogene TRBV3-2) and TRBJ2-3; TRBD1 agrees at 7 bases. The CDR3 runs 15 residues. Germline CDR1 LGHDT, CDR2 YNNKEL (reference sequence). J lost 1 base, V lost 4 bases, and 5 bases had no gene match. CDR3 in amino acids: CASSPDRVRTDTQYF. CDR3 coding DNA: TGTGCCAGCAGCCCTGACAGGGTCCGCACAGATACGCAGTATTTT.

The gene calls are TRBV27 and TRBJ2-5; 12 bases are a match to TRBD2. This CDR3 spans 14 amino acids. CDR1 MNHEY and CDR2 SMNVEV come from the germline V gene (reference sequence). Trimming took 5 bases from V and 4 from J; bases not matched to a gene: 2. The CDR3 DNA is TGTGCCAGCAGTCCGGGACTAGCGGGAGAGACCCAGTACTTC. Translation: CASSPGLAGETQYF.

This chain connects TRBV4-1 to TRBJ1-2; 11 bases agree with TRBD1. The CDR3 contains 18 residues. CDR1 and CDR2 from the germline V gene are MGHRA and YSYEKL. With V trimmed by 4 bases and J by 4 bases, 14 bases remained unmatched. The CDR3 protein is CASSPGGTGGNLGYGYTF. The CDR3, as DNA: TGCGCCAGCAGCCCGGGCGGGACAGGGGGTAATCTAGGCTATGGCTACACCTTC.

The gene calls are TRBV27 and TRBJ2-1; TRBD2 matches 8 bases. V dropped 4 bases and J dropped 2; count of bases not matched to a gene: 4. This CDR3 has 15 amino acids. Germline V gene lookup returns CDR1 MNHEY and CDR2 SMNVEV (reference sequence). This CDR3 is CASSSRTSPYNEQFF. The CDR3 region has the DNA TGTGCCAGCAGTTCTCGGACTAGCCCCTACAATGAGCAGTTCTTC.

V and J are TRBV28 and TRBJ1-3; D remains ambiguous. V was shortened by 3 bases and J by 3 bases, with 3 bases between the two germline ends. CDR1 and CDR2 from the germline V gene are MDHEN and SYDVKM. The CDR3 consists of 12 residues. CDR3 protein: CASSFYGNTIYF. The DNA for the CDR3 is TGTGCCAGCAGTTTTTATGGAAACACCATATATTTT.

The chain links TRBV19 to TRBJ2-1, with D perhaps TRBD2 (7 bases). Germline values: CDR1 LNHDA, CDR2 SQIVND (reference sequence). This CDR3 spans 18 amino acids. Between the trimmed V and J ends, which lost 3 bases and 4 bases, there was a span of 22 bases. Here the CDR3 DNA reads TGTGCCAGTAGTATTATTTACAGCTGGGAGGGGGATTACAATGAGCAGTTCTTC. Its protein is CASSIIYSWEGDYNEQFF.

The chain has TRBV28 and TRBJ2-7, with D unclear. V dropped 2 bases and J dropped 3 bases, with 11 bases sitting between them. CDR1 is MDHEN, CDR2 SYDVKM, per germline. There are 14 residues in the CDR3. The CDR3 nucleotides are TGTGCCAGCAGTTTAGCAGTGAACTACTACGAGCAGTACTTC. It is translated as CASSLAVNYYEQYF.

The CDR3 DNA reads TGTGCCAGCAGCAAAGGGACAGCGGTTGTGGCCTACGAGCAGTACTTC. It codes for CASSKGTAVVAYEQYF. The rearrangement joins TRBV7-2 to TRBJ2-7; 7 bases align to TRBD1. Germline trimming cut 5 bases from V and 2 bases from J; bases unmatched to any gene: 12. The length of the CDR3 is 16 residues. Germline loops: CDR1 SGHTA, CDR2 FQGNSA.

The V and J genes are TRBV28 and TRBJ1-5; 10 bases line up with TRBD1. The CDR3 contains 17 residues. V trimming: 6 bases; J trimming: 2 bases; junction bases outside the gene matches: 10. Germline V CDR1 and CDR2: MDHEN, SYDVKM. The CDR3 loop reads CASRDRGAWVGNQPQHF. The CDR3 nucleotides are TGTGCCAGCAGGGACAGGGGGGCTTGGGTGGGCAATCAGCCCCAGCATTTT.

The chain employs TRBV11-2 and TRBJ2-1; D is unresolved. The CDR3 runs to 13 residues. Looked up from germline, CDR1 is SGHAT and CDR2 is FQNNGV. V lost 0 bases, J lost 8 bases, and 8 bases lay in between. CDR3 sequence reads: CASSLDRRHEQFF. CDR3 coding DNA: TGTGCCAGCAGCTTAGATAGGCGGCATGAGCAGTTCTTC. The full variable domain, with the rest looked up from reference TRBV11-2 and TRBJ2-1, is EAGVAQSPRYKIIEKRQSVAFWCNPISGHATLYWYQQILGQGPKLLIQFQNNGVVDDSQLPKDRFSAERLKGVDSTLKIQPAKLEDSAVYLCASSLDRRHEQFFGPGTRLTVL.

The rearrangement links TRBV15 to TRBJ2-7; D gene ambiguous. CDR1 is LNHNV, CDR2 YYDKDF, per germline (reference sequence). The CDR3 loop spans 15 amino acids. Trimming took 0 bases from V and 0 from J, leaving 9 bases between them. CDR3 residues: CATSRDNRNSYEQYF. In DNA form, the CDR3 reads TGTGCCACCAGCAGAGATAACAGAAACTCCTACGAGCAGTACTTC.

This chain joins TRBV2 and TRBJ1-2; 7 positions match TRBD1. CDR3 length: 13 amino acids. Trimming at V came to 6 bases and at J to 3 bases, leaving 4 bases not matched to a gene. The germline gives CDR1 SNHLY, CDR2 FYNNEI. The CDR3 reads CASRTQGHYGYTF. DNA for the CDR3: TGTGCCAGCAGGACACAGGGGCACTATGGCTACACCTTC.

The rearrangement uses TRBV2 and TRBJ1-4; 8 nucleotides match TRBD1. The CDR3 is made up of 15 amino acids. Germline lookup yields CDR1 SNHLY and CDR2 FYNNEI. The junction had 7 bases not matched to a gene; V was cut back by 8 bases and J by 2 bases. CDR3 DNA sequence: TGTGCCAGCGAAATTCGACAGGGGACTAATGAAAAACTGTTTTTT. It encodes CASEIRQGTNEKLFF. The variable domain in full, with the rest retrieved from reference TRBV2 and TRBJ1-4, is EPEVTQTPSHQVTQMGQEVILRCVPISNHLYFYWYRQILGQKVEFLVSFYNNEISEKSEIFDDQFSVERPDGSNFTLKIRSTKLEDSAMYFCASEIRQGTNEKLFFGSGTQLSVL.

The rearrangement joins TRBV30 to TRBJ2-3; D is unclear. Per germline, CDR1 GTSNPN and CDR2 SVGIG (reference sequence). With 4 bases removed from V and 5 bases from J, the gap between germline ends came to 13 bases. The CDR3 runs 13 residues. CDR3 protein: CAWTRGVQDTQYF. CDR3 DNA: TGTGCCTGGACGCGAGGAGTTCAAGATACGCAGTATTTT. Using reference TRBV30 and TRBJ2-3 for the parts outside the CDR3, the full variable domain is SQTIHQWPATLVQPVGSPLSLECTVEGTSNPNLYWYRQAAGRGLQLLFYSVGIGQISSEVPQNLSASRPQDRQFILSSKKLLLSDSGFYLCAWTRGVQDTQYFGPGTRLTVL.

This clone was seen just once. The chain's CDR3 is CATSDGGTSGRVKYF. DNA of the CDR3: TGTGCCACCAGTGATGGAGGGACTAGCGGGAGGGTCAAGTACTTC. This chain links TRBV24-1 with TRBJ2-5; 16 bases fit TRBD2. V trimming: 3 bases; J trimming: 12 bases; junction bases outside the gene matches: 6. The CDR3 has 15 amino acids. Germline loops: CDR1 KGHDR, CDR2 SFDVKD.